The 8 T cell receptor beta chains listed next were all sequenced from one sample in a study of OX40 agonist ivuxolimab in advanced cancers. Clones were read by immunoSEQ multiplex PCR, and TCRdb kept only the in-frame ones, dropping some. The sample holds tens of thousands of clones, 91% seen once. This sample comprised CD4+ or CD8+ T cells sorted from blood, obtained in a trial of the OX40 agonist ivuxolimab. The source of these receptors is an adult with an advanced solid tumor such as melanoma, head and neck, liver or kidney cancer.

The chain recombines TRBV13 with TRBJ2-5, with unresolved D. The CDR3 sequence is 16 residues long. CDR1 is PRHDT, CDR2 FYEKMQ, per germline (reference sequence). V was trimmed by 5 bases and J by 1 base, leaving 17 bases between them. CDR3 sequence: CASSRLKSGFQETQYF. The CDR3 nucleotides are TGTGCCAGCAGCCGATTGAAATCCGGCTTCCAAGAGACCCAGTACTTC.

V gene TRBV5-4 combines with J gene TRBJ2-1, with 9 bases that match TRBD2. CDR3 size: 19 residues. The V and J ends lost 2 bases and 2 bases, in that order; junction bases with no gene match: 14. The germline V gene has CDR1 SGHNT and CDR2 YYREEE (reference sequence). The CDR3 reads CASSFDGLARERTYNEQFF. CDR3 in DNA: TGTGCCAGCAGCTTTGACGGACTAGCGAGAGAGAGAACCTACAATGAGCAGTTCTTC.

The CDR3: CASSPLGQGATDTQYF. The CDR3, as DNA: TGTGCCAGCAGCCCCCTGGGACAGGGGGCTACAGATACGCAGTATTTT. This chain links TRBV11-2 with TRBJ2-3, with TRBD1 matching 12 bases. This CDR3 spans 16 amino acids. The trim removed 5 bases at V and 3 bases at J, leaving 6 bases unmatched. Looked up from germline, CDR1 is SGHAT and CDR2 is FQNNGV.

The gene calls are TRBV2 and TRBJ1-1, with TRBD1 matching over 7 bases. CDR1 SNHLY and CDR2 FYNNEI come from the germline V gene. Trimming removed 5 bases from V and 0 bases from J; junction bases left unmatched: 6. The CDR3 sequence is 15 residues long. The CDR3 reads CASSLIGQVNTEAFF. DNA of the CDR3: TGTGCCAGCAGTCTAATAGGACAGGTGAACACTGAAGCTTTCTTT.

This rearrangement joins TRBV10-1 to TRBJ2-3, with 13 bases lining up with TRBD2. This CDR3 comprises 19 residues. V trimming: 5 bases; J trimming: 4 bases; junction bases outside the gene matches: 15. From germline, CDR1 is WNHNN and CDR2 SYGVQD (reference sequence). Here the CDR3 reads CASSTEPGLAGTGADTQYF. In DNA, the CDR3 is TGCGCCAGCAGTACAGAGCCGGGACTAGCGGGAACTGGCGCAGATACGCAGTATTTT.

The chain links TRBV28 to TRBJ1-3, with unresolved D. V dropped 7 bases and J dropped 0 bases, with 10 bases sitting between them. This CDR3 is built from 14 residues. Germline V gene sequence: CDR1 MDHEN, CDR2 SYDVKM. The CDR3 protein is CASIGSSSGNTIYF. The CDR3, as DNA: TGTGCCAGCATCGGGTCCAGCTCTGGAAACACCATATATTTT.

As DNA, the CDR3 is TGTGCCAGCAGCAGAGGACGGGGAAGCTCCTACGAGCAGTACTTC. Its protein product is CASSRGRGSSYEQYF. V usage is TRBV6-1 and J usage is TRBJ2-7, with D perhaps TRBD2 (5 bases). Germline values: CDR1 MNHNS, CDR2 SASEGT. Trimming left V 6 bases short and J 0 bases short, with 15 bases between. The CDR3 covers 15 residues.

V usage is TRBV7-9 and J usage is TRBJ2-3; D not resolved. The CDR3 length is 13 residues. The V end was cut by 6 bases, the J end by 0 bases, with 7 bases between. The germline V gene has CDR1 SEHNR and CDR2 FQNEAQ (reference sequence). The CDR3 loop reads CASRKESTDTQYF. In DNA, the CDR3 is TGTGCCAGCAGGAAGGAAAGCACAGATACGCAGTATTTT.